Listed here are 23 T cell receptor beta chains from one sample, sequenced in a study of blood T cell repertoires in COVID-19. Sequencing was performed with immunoSEQ multiplex PCR; in TCRdb, only in-frame clones are kept and a portion is missing. The profile shows hundreds of thousands of clones, more than 75% of them singletons. Sequenced material: PBMCs or T cells enriched from blood (not recorded which). The source is a woman in her sixties or seventies in a cohort exposed to, infected with or recovered from COVID-19 (not recorded which).

This clone was seen once. This rearrangement joins TRBV10-3 to TRBJ1-2, with TRBD1 as a possible D gene (6 bases). Trimming took off 4 bases at V and 8 bases at J, with 11 bases between the two ends. From germline, CDR1 is ENHRY and CDR2 SYGVKD. The CDR3 length is 12 residues. In DNA form, the CDR3 reads TGTGCCATCAGTGTCCAGGGGAGAGGCTACACCTTC. This sequence encodes CAISVQGRGYTF.

The V call is TRBV25-1, the J call TRBJ2-7; D is perhaps TRBD1 (6 bases). V lost 3 bases, J lost 4 bases, and 16 bases lay in between. The germline V gene has CDR1 MGHDK and CDR2 SYGVNS. This CDR3 contains 15 residues. The CDR3 loop is CASSESQGSRYEQYF. In DNA, the CDR3 is TGTGCCAGCAGTGAGTCGCAGGGGAGTAGGTACGAGCAGTACTTC.

This chain uses TRBV6-4 with TRBJ2-1; D gene uncertain. The germline CDR1 and CDR2 sequences are MRHNA and SNTAGT. This CDR3 comprises 13 residues. V shed 3 bases and J shed 6 bases, with 9 bases lying between them. The CDR3 region is CASSEQPGNEQFF. The CDR3 nucleotides read TGTGCCAGCAGTGAGCAGCCGGGCAATGAGCAGTTCTTC.

This chain links TRBV18 with TRBJ2-7; D is perhaps TRBD1 (5 bases). The CDR3 runs to 14 residues. V was clipped by 6 bases and J by 6 bases, with 18 bases between them. Germline loops: CDR1 KGHSH, CDR2 LQKENI. The CDR3 loop is CASSIRGDGLEQYF. The CDR3 DNA reads TGTGCCAGCTCTATTAGGGGCGACGGTCTCGAGCAGTACTTC. The full variable domain, rest sourced from reference TRBV18 and TRBJ2-7, is NAGVMQNPRHLVRRRGQEARLRCSPMKGHSHVYWYRQLPEEGLKFMVYLQKENIIDESGMPKERFSAEFPKEGPSILRIQQVVRGDSAAYFCASSIRGDGLEQYFGPGTRLTVT.

The chain couples TRBV5-6 to TRBJ2-7; TRBD2 matches 9 bases. J gave up 2 bases and V 5 bases, and 11 bases lay outside the gene matches. Germline V lookup: CDR1 SGHDT, CDR2 YYEEEE. CDR3 length: 16 residues. The CDR3 nucleotides read TGTGCCAGCAGGGCGGGGGTTTCTAGCGGGACCTACGAGCAGTACTTC. Translating gives CASRAGVSSGTYEQYF. Supplemented by reference TRBV5-6 and TRBJ2-7, the full variable domain reads DAGVTQSPTHLIKTRGQQVTLRCSPKSGHDTVSWYQQALGQGPQFIFQYYEEEERQRGNFPDRFSGHQFPNYSSELNVNALLLGDSALYLCASRAGVSSGTYEQYFGPGTRLTVT.

The gene calls are TRBV28 and TRBJ1-2; D is perhaps TRBD1 (5 bases). V was cut by 3 bases and J by 5 bases, with 13 bases left in between. CDR1 and CDR2 from the germline V gene are MDHEN and SYDVKM. The CDR3 is 14 amino acids. CDR3 nucleotide sequence: TGTGCCAGCAGTTTGACCCAGGGCATGTATGGCTACACCTTC. Its translation: CASSLTQGMYGYTF.

V and J are TRBV28 and TRBJ1-5; perhaps TRBD1 as D (6 bases). Germline V gene lookup returns CDR1 MDHEN and CDR2 SYDVKM. The length of the CDR3 is 17 residues. Trimming cost V 5 bases and J 3 bases, with 20 bases left between them. CDR3 in DNA: TGTGCCAGCAGTCCGCGTTTGGACAGCGAAAACAATCAGCCCCAGCATTTT. It is translated as CASSPRLDSENNQPQHF.

The rearrangement uses TRBV29-1 and TRBJ2-1; TRBD1 matches at 7 bases. Germline CDR1 is SQVTM and CDR2 is ANQGSEA. Losses at the gene ends were 7 bases for V and 0 bases for J; bases not matched to a gene: 12. This CDR3 region has 16 residues. The CDR3 reads CSGNKGQRSSYNEQFF. CDR3 DNA: TGCAGCGGGAATAAGGGACAGCGGAGCTCCTACAATGAGCAGTTCTTC.

V and J are TRBV21-1 and TRBJ2-5; the D call of TRBD1 is as the table states it, not checked on the DNA. TRBV21-1 is assigned pseudogene status. This CDR3 region has 13 residues. CDR3 in amino acids: CASSTDRQETQYF. The CDR3 coding sequence is TGTGCCAGCAGCACAGACAGGCAAGAGACCCAGTACTTC.

The chain joins TRBV4-2 to TRBJ2-7; 7 bases align to TRBD1. CDR3 length: 17 amino acids. Germline-derived CDR1 and CDR2 are LGHNA and YNFKEQ. The V segment lost 3 bases and the J segment 0 bases; nucleotides outside the gene matches: 11. This CDR3 is CASSHSAGGPSSYEQYF. CDR3 bases: TGTGCCAGCAGCCATTCGGCAGGGGGTCCGAGCTCCTACGAGCAGTACTTC.

The rearrangement joins TRBV7-8 to TRBJ1-3; D uncertain. CDR3 size: 14 residues. The V end was cut by 8 bases, the J end by 2 bases, with 13 bases between. Germline CDR1 SGHVS, CDR2 FQNEAQ. The CDR3 nucleotides are TGTGCCAGCGGTATGCAGGCCACTGGAAACACCATATATTTT. Protein: CASGMQATGNTIYF.

The chain has TRBV5-4 and TRBJ1-2, with D possibly being TRBD1 (6 bases). Germline CDR1 reads SGHNT; CDR2 reads YYREEE (reference sequence). This CDR3 has 15 amino acids. V was pared by 5 bases and J by 2 bases, with 16 bases between. CDR3 DNA sequence: TGTGCCAGCAGACCTACCGGGACACCGAACTATGGCTACACCTTC. Its translation is CASRPTGTPNYGYTF.

The chain recombines TRBV28 with TRBJ2-2; D remains unclear. CDR3 length equals 14 residues. V dropped 7 bases and J dropped 6 bases, with 15 bases sitting between them. Per the germline V gene, CDR1 is MDHEN and CDR2 is SYDVKM. In nucleotides, the CDR3 is TGTGCCAGCACTCTTGTGGTACGGGCCGGGGAGCTGTTTTTT. Its protein is CASTLVVRAGELFF. The full variable domain, completed using reference TRBV28 and TRBJ2-2, is DVKVTQSSRYLVKRTGEKVFLECVQDMDHENMFWYRQDPGLGLRLIYFSYDVKMKEKGDIPEGYSVSREKKERFSLILESASTNQTSMYLCASTLVVRAGELFFGEGSRLTVL.

The J gene is TRBJ2-7, the V gene TRBV19, with 10 bases that match TRBD1. The CDR3 is 15 residues long. The V segment lost 7 bases and the J segment 1 base; nucleotides outside the gene matches: 7. Germline lookup yields CDR1 LNHDA and CDR2 SQIVND (reference sequence). The CDR3 spells CASNPGGQGSYEQYF. The CDR3 coding sequence is TGTGCCAGTAATCCCGGGGGACAGGGGTCCTACGAGCAGTACTTC.

The V call is TRBV27, the J call TRBJ1-5; 7 bases fit TRBD1. CDR3 length: 14 amino acids. Germline V gene sequence: CDR1 MNHEY, CDR2 SMNVEV (reference sequence). J lost 6 bases, V lost 7 bases, and 9 bases had no gene match. The CDR3 protein is CASNQAGGSQPQHF. In nucleotides, the CDR3 is TGTGCCAGCAACCAAGCAGGGGGGAGTCAGCCCCAGCATTTT.

This clone was found a few times. The rearrangement uses TRBV19 and TRBJ2-7; 7 positions match TRBD1. In germline, CDR1 is LNHDA, CDR2 SQIVND (reference sequence). The CDR3 is 14 amino acids. Unmatched junction bases numbered 11, after V lost 8 bases and J lost 4 bases. The CDR3 here is CASSFAQGWYEQYF. In DNA form, the CDR3 reads TGTGCCAGTTCGTTTGCACAGGGGTGGTACGAGCAGTACTTC.

This rearrangement joins TRBV24-1 to TRBJ2-7; the D gene is possibly TRBD2 (6 bases). Per germline, CDR1 KGHDR and CDR2 SFDVKD. The CDR3 covers 15 residues. Trimming stripped 4 bases from V and 0 bases from J, with 12 bases between. The CDR3 DNA reads TGTGCCACCAGTGACCCTAACGGGAGCTCCTACGAGCAGTACTTC. This gives the protein CATSDPNGSSYEQYF.

V gene TRBV3-1 (or the pseudogene TRBV3-2) combines with J gene TRBJ2-2; 8 nucleotides match TRBD2. Germline-derived CDR1 and CDR2 are LGHDT and YNNKEL (reference sequence). J was trimmed by 5 bases and V by 1 base; bases with no gene match: 9. The CDR3 spans 17 residues. The CDR3 here is CASSQVSTSGFTGELFF. The CDR3 DNA follows: TGTGCCAGCAGCCAAGTAAGCACTAGCGGATTTACCGGGGAGCTGTTTTTT.

This chain connects TRBV5-6 to TRBJ2-1; 9 nucleotides line up with TRBD1. The CDR3 consists of 19 residues. J lost 5 bases, V lost 4 bases, and 19 bases had no gene match. Germline CDR1 reads SGHDT; CDR2 reads YYEEEE. In DNA, the CDR3 is TGTGCCAGCAGCCCGACCGGGACAGGGTTTCTAGCGAGAAACAATGAGCAGTTCTTC. It encodes CASSPTGTGFLARNNEQFF.

V gene TRBV5-4 combines with J gene TRBJ1-1; the match to TRBD1 covers 8 bases. This CDR3 contains 16 residues. Germline assignment: CDR1 SGHNT and CDR2 YYREEE (reference sequence). V was pared by 4 bases and J by 4 bases, with 12 bases of the junction left unmatched. DNA for the CDR3: TGTGCCAGCAGCCGAAACCCCAGGGGGCTAGGCACTGAAGCTTTCTTT. This gives the protein CASSRNPRGLGTEAFF.

This chain joins TRBV6-8 and TRBJ2-7, with TRBD1 matching over 7 bases. Looked up from germline, CDR1 is MNHGY and CDR2 is SAAAGT. The trim removed 5 bases at V and 4 bases at J, leaving 11 bases unmatched. The CDR3 sequence is 15 residues long. This CDR3 reads CASSSDRDEGYEQYF. CDR3 nucleotide sequence: TGTGCCAGCAGTAGTGACAGGGACGAGGGGTACGAGCAGTACTTC.

The rearrangement joins TRBV4-1 to TRBJ1-4; no clear D gene. The CDR3 consists of 12 residues. CDR1 MGHRA and CDR2 YSYEKL come from the germline V gene. The V end was cut by 2 bases, the J end by 7 bases, with 5 bases between. CDR3 in amino acids: CASSQSSEKLFF. DNA of the CDR3: TGCGCCAGCAGCCAAAGTAGTGAAAAACTGTTTTTT.

The chain recombines TRBV4-3 with TRBJ2-7, with TRBD2 as a possible D gene (6 bases). CDR1 is LGHNA and CDR2 is YSLEER in the germline V gene. V lost 1 base, J lost 0 bases, and 10 bases lay in between. CDR3 length: 15 amino acids. CDR3 DNA: TGCGCCAGCAGCCAAGGGGACTTGAGCTCCTACGAGCAGTACTTC. Translating gives CASSQGDLSSYEQYF.